This T cell receptor (beta chain) is from a study of blood T cells in healthy people across ages. Broader study findings: Because sorting was not performed, PBMCs prevented conclusive naive versus antigen-experienced comparison.

As for this clonotype: The antigen is undetermined.

Alongside a J-beta primer mix, a sample-barcoded 5' primer served in a second PCR lasting about 7 to 11 cycles. Researchers report that each sample yielded at least 2.5 million CDR3-containing paired-end reads. TCRdb reprocessed the 5' RACE reads via MiXCR and lists one record per CDR3 protein. The sample lists roughly 730,000 distinct CDR3 sequences; about 61% were seen once. There were healthy Caucasian individuals from Russia, aged about 6 to 95, serving as donors. Each sample gave at least 6.5 million isolated PBMCs. Germline values: CDR1 SGHTA, CDR2 FQGNSA. The V and J ends lost 6 bases and 6 bases, in that order; junction bases with no gene match: 10. The CDR3 has 16 amino acids.

This chain connects TRBV7-2 to TRBJ2-2, with 10 bases aligning to TRBD2. The sequence derives from a man in his forties in good health. Sequenced material: blood. The CDR3 nucleotides read TGTGCCAGCAGTCGGGGTTGGACTAGCGGCGCCGGGGAGCTGTTTTTT. Residues: CASSRGWTSGAGELFF.